The 14 T cell receptor beta chains in this list originate from one sample, sequenced in a study of T cells after yellow fever vaccination. Via MiXCR, TCRdb re-called the 5' RACE reads, giving one row per CDR3 protein. Of 350,000 to 450,000 distinct CDR3 sequences in the sample, roughly 6.1% were seen once. Specimen: PBMCs, collected 5 days after the yellow fever booster vaccination. The receptors come from a man younger than 40 who received the YFV17D yellow fever vaccine.

This clonotype was observed many times. V usage is TRBV20-1 and J usage is TRBJ1-2; 10 nucleotides agree with TRBD1. From germline, CDR1 is DFQATT and CDR2 SNEGSKA (reference sequence). V shed 3 bases and J 5 bases; nucleotides not matched to a gene: 6. This CDR3 has 14 residues. The CDR3: CSASGDRGSYGYTF. CDR3 nucleotides: TGCAGTGCTAGCGGGGACAGGGGATCTTATGGCTACACCTTC.

This clonotype was recorded many times. The chain has TRBV21-1 and TRBJ2-1; TRBD1 was called by the table and not checked on the DNA. TRBV21-1 is shown as a pseudogene. There are 13 residues in the CDR3. CDR3 protein: CASSGRPYNEQFF. In nucleotides, the CDR3 is TGTGCCAGCAGCGGGCGTCCCTACAATGAGCAGTTCTTC.

This clonotype was counted only a few times. The chain is built from TRBV12-3 or TRBV12-4 and TRBJ2-1, with 7 bases aligning to TRBD2. V was clipped by 4 bases and J by 10 bases; unmatched bases: 7. The CDR3 extends over 13 amino acids. The CDR3 is CASSSASGHEQFF. CDR3 nucleotides: TGTGCCAGCAGTTCAGCTAGCGGACACGAGCAGTTCTTC.

This clonotype was picked up many times. The chain uses TRBV11-2 and TRBJ2-5, with D uncertain. The CDR3 consists of 14 residues. CDR1 is SGHAT, CDR2 FQNNGV, per germline. Trimming removed 5 bases at V and 2 bases at J, with 12 bases between. The CDR3 nucleotides read TGTGCCAGCAGCCCCGTGGAGCAGCAAGAGACCCAGTACTTC. Its translation: CASSPVEQQETQYF. The full variable domain, rest sourced from reference TRBV11-2 and TRBJ2-5, is EAGVAQSPRYKIIEKRQSVAFWCNPISGHATLYWYQQILGQGPKLLIQFQNNGVVDDSQLPKDRFSAERLKGVDSTLKIQPAKLEDSAVYLCASSPVEQQETQYFGPGTRLLVL.

This clonotype was detected ten times or more. J is TRBJ1-5 and V is TRBV19; no clear D gene. CDR1 and CDR2 (germline): LNHDA, SQIVND (reference sequence). The CDR3 has 12 amino acids. Trimming took off 0 bases at V and 10 bases at J, with 7 bases between the two ends. The DNA of the CDR3 is TGTGCCAGTAGTATAGACCGGGCCCCCCAGCATTTT. Translated, it gives CASSIDRAPQHF.

The rearrangement links TRBV18 to TRBJ2-2, with 9 bases identical to TRBD2. V dropped 2 bases and J dropped 8; count of bases not matched to a gene: 12. Germline loops: CDR1 KGHSH, CDR2 LQKENI. This CDR3 spans 17 amino acids. The CDR3 loop is CASSPSAGLAFKGELFF. The CDR3 DNA sequence: TGTGCCAGCTCACCAAGCGCTGGACTAGCGTTCAAAGGGGAGCTGTTTTTT.

V and J are TRBV18 and TRBJ1-6; 9 bases fit TRBD1. The CDR3 length is 15 residues. In germline, CDR1 is KGHSH, CDR2 LQKENI. V shed 0 bases and J 9 bases; nucleotides not matched to a gene: 3. CDR3 amino acids: CASSPPGQGGSPLHF. The CDR3 coding sequence is TGTGCCAGCTCACCACCGGGACAGGGTGGTTCACCCCTCCACTTT.

In its sample, this clonotype was seen many times. V usage is TRBV19 and J usage is TRBJ2-1, with 7 bases fitting TRBD2. The germline V gene encodes CDR1 LNHDA and CDR2 SQIVND (reference sequence). Unmatched junction bases numbered 8, after V lost 0 bases and J lost 9 bases. This CDR3 has 15 amino acids. The CDR3 here is CASSIDLWGRGEQFF. As DNA, the CDR3 is TGTGCCAGTAGTATAGATCTATGGGGGAGGGGTGAGCAGTTCTTC.

This clonotype was found many times. The V call is TRBV2, the J call TRBJ1-2; 10 bases line up with TRBD1. Losses at the gene ends were 7 bases for V and 7 bases for J; bases not matched to a gene: 12. Per the germline V gene, CDR1 is SNHLY and CDR2 is FYNNEI. The CDR3 runs to 15 residues. The CDR3 protein is CASTRQDRGFSGYTF. The CDR3 DNA reads as TGTGCCAGCACTCGGCAGGACAGGGGGTTTTCTGGCTACACCTTC.

The chain joins TRBV2 to TRBJ1-4, with 8 bases aligning to TRBD1. The germline CDR1 and CDR2 sequences are SNHLY and FYNNEI. The length of the CDR3 is 14 residues. V shed 6 bases and J 8 bases; nucleotides not matched to a gene: 8. The CDR3 here is CASRKQGVKEKLFF. The CDR3 coding sequence is TGTGCCAGCAGGAAACAGGGGGTGAAGGAAAAACTGTTTTTT.

Only a few counts were recorded for this clonotype. This chain joins TRBV2 and TRBJ2-3, with 8 bases that match TRBD2. After removal of 10 bases from V and 4 bases from J, the junction contained 16 bases not matched to a gene. The CDR3 is 16 residues long. Germline loops: CDR1 SNHLY, CDR2 FYNNEI. In DNA form, the CDR3 reads TGTGCCACCCAAGCTTGGAGACTAGCGACTTCAGATACGCAGTATTTT. Protein sequence: CATQAWRLATSDTQYF.

The CDR3 spells CASSSVVDYVSYEQYF. CDR3 nucleotide sequence: TGTGCCAGCAGCTCGGTCGTTGACTACGTCTCCTACGAGCAGTACTTC. J is TRBJ2-7 and V is TRBV11-2, with D possibly matching TRBD2 (5 bases). This CDR3 comprises 16 residues. Per germline, CDR1 SGHAT and CDR2 FQNNGV. Trimming shortened V by 4 bases and J by 0 bases, and 16 bases separated the two germline ends.

The CDR3 bases are TGTGCCAGCAGCGTAGGCCGCGGGGGAGTAAACACCGGGGAGCTGTTTTTT. Translated, it gives CASSVGRGGVNTGELFF. V and J are TRBV9 and TRBJ2-2, with TRBD2 matching over 7 bases. The junction had 7 bases not matched to a gene; V was cut back by 0 bases and J by 2 bases. CDR3 size: 17 residues. Germline V gene lookup returns CDR1 SGDLS and CDR2 YYNGEE.

A remark on this clonotype: This may be a read error, as it is one base from a much larger clone. The gene calls are TRBV5-1 and TRBJ2-1, with D perhaps matching TRBD1 (5 bases). The CDR3 length is 13 residues. Germline lookup yields CDR1 SGHRS and CDR2 YFSETQ. CDR3 region: CASSFDRNNERFF. For the CDR3, the DNA is TGCGCCAGCAGCTTCGACAGAAACAATGAGCGGTTCTTC.